A single sample gave rise to the 10 T cell receptor beta chains below, sequenced in a study of blood T cells in healthy people across ages. For the second PCR, which ran for about 6 to 11 cycles, a sample-barcoded 5' primer and a J-beta primer mix were used. One entry per CDR3 protein results from TCRdb running MiXCR on the 5' RACE reads. Seen here are some 1,800,000 distinct CDR3 sequences, roughly two fifths observed once, and the top ten hold about 23%. The sequencing input was blood. The source of these receptors is a human donor in good health.

This clonotype was observed a handful of times. One end of the junction varies from germline; a read error may be responsible. V gene TRBV6-5 combines with J gene TRBJ1-5, with D perhaps matching TRBD1 (5 bases). CDR3 length: 15 amino acids. Germline V gene data show CDR1 as MNHEY and CDR2 as SVGAGI. The CDR3 region is CASSYSAGINQPQHF. Here the CDR3 DNA reads TGTGCCAGTAGTTACTCGGCAGGGATCAATCAGCCCCAGCATTTT.

The gene calls are TRBV28 and TRBJ1-2, with D uncertain. This CDR3 comprises 13 residues. V was shortened by 5 bases and J by 8 bases, with 15 bases between the two germline ends. The germline CDR1 and CDR2 sequences are MDHEN and SYDVKM. The CDR3 here is CASSPFSSGGYTF. For the CDR3, the DNA is TGTGCCAGCAGTCCTTTTTCCTCTGGGGGCTACACCTTC.

This clonotype was observed a handful of times. The chain recombines TRBV29-1 with TRBJ2-5; 9 bases line up with TRBD1. V lost 7 bases, J lost 5 bases, and 17 bases stayed unmatched. Germline-derived CDR1 and CDR2 are SQVTM and ANQGSEA. There are 16 residues in the CDR3. The CDR3 nucleotides read TGCAGCGCCTCCCCTGGGAGGACAGGGGTAAGGGAGACCCAGTACTTC. Translation gives CSASPGRTGVRETQYF.

The chain joins TRBV29-1 to TRBJ2-7; 12 bases fit TRBD1. J lost 7 bases, V lost 4 bases, and 5 bases had no gene match. Germline assignment: CDR1 SQVTM and CDR2 ANQGSEA. This CDR3 has 13 residues. CDR3 in DNA: TGCAGCGTTGTAGGGACAGGGGGCGATGAGCAGTACTTC. Protein sequence: CSVVGTGGDEQYF.

The chain couples TRBV15 to TRBJ1-1; tentatively, D is TRBD1 (6 bases). This CDR3 has 16 residues. Germline-derived CDR1 and CDR2 are LNHNV and YYDKDF (reference sequence). V shed 1 base and J shed 1 base, with 13 bases lying between them. DNA of the CDR3: TGTGCCACCAGCAGAGCAGGGGAGTACAGGAACACTGAAGCTTTCTTT. Protein sequence: CATSRAGEYRNTEAFF.

The chain couples TRBV7-2 to TRBJ1-2; D call uncertain. The CDR3 has 13 amino acids. Germline CDR1 SGHTA, CDR2 FQGNSA. The V and J ends lost 5 bases and 5 bases respectively, with 12 bases between them. The chain's CDR3 is CASSTHGRYGYTF. For the CDR3, the DNA is TGTGCCAGCAGCACTCATGGCAGATATGGCTACACCTTC. Full variable domain (remainder filled in from reference TRBV7-2 and TRBJ1-2): GAGVSQSPSNKVTEKGKDVELRCDPISGHTALYWYRQSLGQGLEFLIYFQGNSAPDKSGLPSDRFSAERTGGSVSTLTIQRTQQEDSAVYLCASSTHGRYGYTFGSGTRLTVV.

This clonotype was seen a few times. V and J are TRBV29-1 and TRBJ2-2, with D hard to call. V gave up 2 bases and J gave up 8 bases, with 9 bases separating them. The germline gives CDR1 SQVTM, CDR2 ANQGSEA. CDR3 length equals 12 residues. The CDR3 nucleotides are TGCAGCGTTGAAAGTGGGGTGGGGGAGCTGTTTTTT. This sequence encodes CSVESGVGELFF.

The gene calls are TRBV5-6 and TRBJ1-5; TRBD1 might be the D (5 bases). Germline V CDR1 and CDR2: SGHDT, YYEEEE. The CDR3 is made up of 15 amino acids. Trimming pared 2 bases from V and 4 bases from J, leaving 13 bases between. As DNA, the CDR3 is TGTGCCAGCAGCTTTTATCCAGGGCGAAATCAGCCCCAGCATTTT. This gives the protein CASSFYPGRNQPQHF.

The V and J genes are TRBV7-2 and TRBJ2-7, with 9 nucleotides matching TRBD1. Germline assignment: CDR1 SGHTA and CDR2 FQGNSA. The CDR3 runs to 15 residues. V lost 5 bases and J lost 0; bases outside the gene matches: 5. CDR3 in DNA: TGTGCCAGCAGCGCCACAGGGGGCTACTCCTACGAGCAGTACTTC. Protein sequence: CASSATGGYSYEQYF.

The chain employs TRBV11-3 and TRBJ2-1; no clear D gene. CDR1 and CDR2 (germline): SGHNT, YENEEA. The ends were cut back, 5 bases at V and 6 bases at J, with 11 bases in the middle. The CDR3 length is 13 residues. Here the CDR3 reads CASSVSVVNEQFF. The DNA of the CDR3 is TGTGCCAGCAGCGTATCAGTAGTCAATGAGCAGTTCTTC.